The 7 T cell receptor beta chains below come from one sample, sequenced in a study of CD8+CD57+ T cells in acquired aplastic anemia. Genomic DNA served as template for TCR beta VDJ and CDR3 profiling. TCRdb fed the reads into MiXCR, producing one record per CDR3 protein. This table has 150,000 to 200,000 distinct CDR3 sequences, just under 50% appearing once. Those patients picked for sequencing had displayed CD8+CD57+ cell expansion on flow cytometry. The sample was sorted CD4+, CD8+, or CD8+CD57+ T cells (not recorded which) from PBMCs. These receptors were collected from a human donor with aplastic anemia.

Here the CDR3 reads CATLAAYEQYF. The CDR3, as DNA: TGTGCCACCCTGGCAGCCTACGAGCAGTACTTC. The chain joins TRBV2 to TRBJ2-7; D is unclear. The germline V and J ends were trimmed by 10 bases and 2 bases, with 9 bases remaining between them. Germline lookup yields CDR1 SNHLY and CDR2 FYNNEI. There are 11 residues in the CDR3.

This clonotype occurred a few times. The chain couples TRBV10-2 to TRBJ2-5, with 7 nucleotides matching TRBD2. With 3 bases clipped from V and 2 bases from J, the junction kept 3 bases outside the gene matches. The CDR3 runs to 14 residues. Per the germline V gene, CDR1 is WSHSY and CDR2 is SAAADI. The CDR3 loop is CASSEAGFQETQYF. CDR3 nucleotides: TGCGCCAGCAGTGAAGCGGGGTTTCAAGAGACCCAGTACTTC.

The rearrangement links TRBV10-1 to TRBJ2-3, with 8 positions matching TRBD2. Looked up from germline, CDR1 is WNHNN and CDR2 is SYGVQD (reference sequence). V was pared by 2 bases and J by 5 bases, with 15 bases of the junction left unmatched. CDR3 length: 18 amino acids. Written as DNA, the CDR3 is TGCGCCAGCAGTGAGCGGGCGGGAGGCGCATCCACGGGAGATACGCAGTATTTT. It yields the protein CASSERAGGASTGDTQYF.

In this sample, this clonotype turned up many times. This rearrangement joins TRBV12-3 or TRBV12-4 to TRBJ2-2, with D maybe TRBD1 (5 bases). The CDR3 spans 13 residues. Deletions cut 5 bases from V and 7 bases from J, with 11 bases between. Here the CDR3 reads CASSPQGHGELFF. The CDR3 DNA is TGTGCCAGCAGTCCTCAGGGTCACGGGGAGCTGTTTTTT.

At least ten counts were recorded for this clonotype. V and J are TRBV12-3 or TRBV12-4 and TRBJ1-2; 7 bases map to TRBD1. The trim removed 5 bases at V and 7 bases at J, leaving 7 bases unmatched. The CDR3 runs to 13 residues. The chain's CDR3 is CASSPDRAGGYTF. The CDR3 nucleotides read TGTGCCAGCAGTCCCGACAGGGCTGGTGGCTACACCTTC.

The chain's CDR3 is CATSSGLAATEETQYF. DNA of the CDR3: TGTGCCACCAGTTCTGGACTAGCGGCCACCGAAGAGACCCAGTACTTC. This sequence joins TRBV15 and TRBJ2-5; 10 nucleotides align to TRBD2. Germline V CDR1 and CDR2: LNHNV, YYDKDF (reference sequence). This CDR3 has 16 residues. J gave up 3 bases and V 6 bases, and 10 bases lay outside the gene matches.

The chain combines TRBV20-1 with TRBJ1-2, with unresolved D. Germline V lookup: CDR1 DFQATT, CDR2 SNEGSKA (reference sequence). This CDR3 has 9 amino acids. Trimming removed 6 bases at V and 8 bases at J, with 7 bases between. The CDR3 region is CSAGQGYTF. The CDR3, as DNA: TGCAGTGCAGGGCAGGGCTACACCTTC.